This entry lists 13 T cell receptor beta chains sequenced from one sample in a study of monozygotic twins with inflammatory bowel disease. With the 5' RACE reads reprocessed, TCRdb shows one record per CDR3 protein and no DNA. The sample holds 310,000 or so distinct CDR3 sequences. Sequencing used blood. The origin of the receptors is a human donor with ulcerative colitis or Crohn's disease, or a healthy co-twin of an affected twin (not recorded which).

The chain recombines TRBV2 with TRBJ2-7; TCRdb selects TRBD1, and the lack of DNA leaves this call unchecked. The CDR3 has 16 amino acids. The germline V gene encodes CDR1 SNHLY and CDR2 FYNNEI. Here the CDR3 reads CASSEAGRTGAGEQYF.

This CDR3 is CASSLTPGGGKQETQYF. V and J are TRBV5-1 and TRBJ2-5; TCRdb's D gene call, TRBD1, goes unchecked for lack of DNA. There are 17 residues in the CDR3. Germline values: CDR1 SGHRS, CDR2 YFSETQ.

Here the CDR3 reads CASSPRTDQSYEQYF. J is TRBJ2-7 and V is TRBV5-1; TCRdb selects TRBD1, and the lack of DNA leaves this call unchecked. Germline CDR1 SGHRS, CDR2 YFSETQ. There are 15 residues in the CDR3.

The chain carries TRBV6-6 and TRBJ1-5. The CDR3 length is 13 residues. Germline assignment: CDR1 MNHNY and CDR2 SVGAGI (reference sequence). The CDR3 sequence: CASSYSQHQPQHF.

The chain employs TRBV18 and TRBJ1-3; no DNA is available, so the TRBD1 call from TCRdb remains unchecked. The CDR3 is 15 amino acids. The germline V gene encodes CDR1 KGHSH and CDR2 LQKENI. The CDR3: CASSPSGGTGNTIYF.

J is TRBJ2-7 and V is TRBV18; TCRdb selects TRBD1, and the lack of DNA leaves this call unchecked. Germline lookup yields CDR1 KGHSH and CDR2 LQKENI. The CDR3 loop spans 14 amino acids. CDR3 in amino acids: CASSLGTASYEQYF. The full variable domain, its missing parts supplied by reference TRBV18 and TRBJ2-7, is NAGVMQNPRHLVRRRGQEARLRCSPMKGHSHVYWYRQLPEEGLKFMVYLQKENIIDESGMPKERFSAEFPKEGPSILRIQQVVRGDSAAYFCASSLGTASYEQYFGPGTRLTVT.

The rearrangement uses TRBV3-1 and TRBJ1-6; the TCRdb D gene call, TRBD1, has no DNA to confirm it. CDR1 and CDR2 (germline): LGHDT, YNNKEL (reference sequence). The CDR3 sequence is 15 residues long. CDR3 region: CASSHGQGIVSPLHF. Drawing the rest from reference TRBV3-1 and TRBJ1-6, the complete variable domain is DTAVSQTPKYLVTQMGNDKSIKCEQNLGHDTMYWYKQDSKKFLKIMFSYNNKELIINETVPNRFSPKSPDKAHLNLHINSLELGDSAVYFCASSHGQGIVSPLHFGNGTRLTVT.

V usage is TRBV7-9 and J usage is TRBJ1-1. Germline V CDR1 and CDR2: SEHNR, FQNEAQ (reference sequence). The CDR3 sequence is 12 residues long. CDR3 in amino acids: CASIPIAAEAFF. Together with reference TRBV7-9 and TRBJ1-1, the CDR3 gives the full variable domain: DTGVSQNPRHKITKRGQNVTFRCDPISEHNRLYWYRQTLGQGPEFLTYFQNEAQLEKSRLLSDRFSAERPKGSFSTLEIQRTEQGDSAMYLCASIPIAAEAFFGQGTRLTVV.

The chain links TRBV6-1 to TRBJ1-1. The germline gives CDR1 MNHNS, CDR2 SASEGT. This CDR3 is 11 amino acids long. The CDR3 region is CASSESRRAFF.

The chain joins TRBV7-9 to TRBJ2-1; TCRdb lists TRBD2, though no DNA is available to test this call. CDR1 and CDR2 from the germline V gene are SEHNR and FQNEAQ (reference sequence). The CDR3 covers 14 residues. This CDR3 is CASSPPSGSNEQFF.

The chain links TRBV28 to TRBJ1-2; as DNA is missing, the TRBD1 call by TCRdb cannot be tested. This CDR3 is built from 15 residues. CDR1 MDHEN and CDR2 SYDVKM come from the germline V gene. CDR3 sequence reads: CASSPLGQTNYGYTF.

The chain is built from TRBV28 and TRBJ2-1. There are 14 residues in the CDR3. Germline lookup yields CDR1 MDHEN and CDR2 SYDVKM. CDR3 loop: CASSLDPVLNEQFF.

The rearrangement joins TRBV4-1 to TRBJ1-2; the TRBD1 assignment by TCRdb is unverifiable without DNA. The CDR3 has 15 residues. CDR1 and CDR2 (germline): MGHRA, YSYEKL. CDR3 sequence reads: CASSPPGEFLYGYTF.